The subject of this entry is one T cell receptor beta chain. The trim removed 8 bases at V and 8 bases at J, leaving 4 bases unmatched. Germline values: CDR1 SNHLY, CDR2 FYNNEI. CDR3 length equals 12 residues. The data were taken from a study of blood T cell repertoires in COVID-19. Whole-study context: Sites across the United States, Italy and Spain contributed samples from acute and convalescent COVID-19. T cells, B-cell-depleted T cells, or PBMCs supplied cDNA or gDNA.

In the authors' workflow: Amplification of reference gene primers was used by the study to estimate nucleated cell counts. TCRdb's copy holds only in-frame clones and misses some; the assay was immunoSEQ multiplex PCR. V, J and clone size derive from that table, while D and trimming were established from the DNA sequence. The sample yields 130,000 or so clones, roughly 79% seen once. The receptor was isolated from a human donor in a cohort sampled during active COVID-19. The sample was peripheral blood. The chain is built from TRBV2 and TRBJ2-2, with 8 bases that match TRBD2. This CDR3 is CASRGGSGELFF. The CDR3 DNA reads as TGTGCCAGCCGGGGGGGGTCGGGGGAGCTGTTTTTT.